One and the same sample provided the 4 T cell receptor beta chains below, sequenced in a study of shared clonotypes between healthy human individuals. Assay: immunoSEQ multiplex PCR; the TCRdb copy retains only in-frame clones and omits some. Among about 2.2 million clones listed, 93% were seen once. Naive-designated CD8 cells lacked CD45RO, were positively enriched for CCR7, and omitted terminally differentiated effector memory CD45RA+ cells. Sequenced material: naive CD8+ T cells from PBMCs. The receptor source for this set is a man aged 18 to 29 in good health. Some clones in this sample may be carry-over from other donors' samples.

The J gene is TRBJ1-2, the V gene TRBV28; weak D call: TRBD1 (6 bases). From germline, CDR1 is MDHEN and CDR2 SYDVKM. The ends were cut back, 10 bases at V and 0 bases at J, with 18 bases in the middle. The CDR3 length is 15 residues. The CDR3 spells CATQGRSFTNYGYTF. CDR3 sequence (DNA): TGTGCCACACAGGGAAGGTCCTTCACTAACTATGGCTACACCTTC.

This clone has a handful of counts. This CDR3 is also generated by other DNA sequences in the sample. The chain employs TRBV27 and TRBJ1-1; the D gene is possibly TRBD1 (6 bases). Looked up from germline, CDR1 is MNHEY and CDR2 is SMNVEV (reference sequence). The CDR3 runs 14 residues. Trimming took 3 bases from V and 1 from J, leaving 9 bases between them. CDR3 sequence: CASSLSRGNTEAFF. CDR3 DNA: TGTGCCAGCAGTTTGAGCAGGGGGAACACTGAAGCTTTCTTT.

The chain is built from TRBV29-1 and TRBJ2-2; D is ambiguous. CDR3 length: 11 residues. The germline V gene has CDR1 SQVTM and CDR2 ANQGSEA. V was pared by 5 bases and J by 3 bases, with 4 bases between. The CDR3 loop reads CSVRHTGELFF. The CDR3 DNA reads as TGCAGCGTTCGACACACCGGGGAGCTGTTTTTT.

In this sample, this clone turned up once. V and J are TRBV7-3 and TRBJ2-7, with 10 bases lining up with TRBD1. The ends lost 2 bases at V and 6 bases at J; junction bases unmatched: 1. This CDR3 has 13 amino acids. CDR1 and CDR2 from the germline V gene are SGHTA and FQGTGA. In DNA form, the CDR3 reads TGTGCCAGCAGCTTAGGACAGGGGGGCGAGCAGTACTTC. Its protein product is CASSLGQGGEQYF.